What follows are 7 T cell receptor beta chains derived from one specimen sequenced in a study of low-dose radiotherapy and immunotherapy resistance in tumors. Time point: before trial treatment. Primers targeting TRAV and TRBV primed first-strand cDNA, covering alpha and beta chains. For amplifying TCRs, the PCR ran for 15 to 20 cycles with Phusion, which was used together with a constant-region primer and the adapter on the V primers. TCRdb reprocessed the reads with MiXCR, giving one entry per CDR3 protein. The sample gives 100,000 or so distinct CDR3 sequences, 9.4% of which show up once; around 1% is in the top ten. The sample was PBMCs, taken before treatment. These receptors originate from a male donor with prostate cancer.

There are many counts of this clonotype. The chain uses TRBV5-4 and TRBJ2-1; 10 nucleotides line up with TRBD2. Germline assignment: CDR1 SGHNT and CDR2 YYREEE (reference sequence). The length of the CDR3 is 13 residues. V lost 4 bases and J lost 10; bases outside the gene matches: 5. The CDR3 DNA is TGTGCCAGCAGCCCAGCGGGAGGGATCGAGCAGTTCTTC. Encoded protein: CASSPAGGIEQFF.

In this sample, this clonotype turned up many times. The chain has TRBV12-3 or TRBV12-4 and TRBJ2-1; D is possibly TRBD1 or TRBD2 (5 bases each). The CDR3 length is 15 residues. V was clipped by 3 bases and J by 1 base, with 10 bases between them. CDR3 sequence: CASSLLGPSYNEQFF. CDR3 nucleotide sequence: TGTGCCAGCAGTTTGCTGGGACCGTCCTACAATGAGCAGTTCTTC.

This clonotype has at least ten counts. The chain links TRBV5-1 to TRBJ2-1; D not certain. V lost 4 bases and J 9 bases, leaving 11 bases between the germline ends. CDR3 length: 12 residues. From germline, CDR1 is SGHRS and CDR2 YFSETQ. In nucleotides, the CDR3 is TGCGCCAGCAGCGCCACGAGTCCTGAGCAGTTCTTC. Translation: CASSATSPEQFF.

This clonotype occurred many times. The rearrangement joins TRBV28 to TRBJ1-5; the D is unclear. This CDR3 is built from 15 residues. Between the trimmed V and J ends, which lost 4 bases and 0 bases, there was a span of 10 bases. Germline assignment: CDR1 MDHEN and CDR2 SYDVKM. CDR3 coding DNA: TGTGCCAGCAGTTCCTCTGGGTATAGCAATCAGCCCCAGCATTTT. Amino acid sequence: CASSSSGYSNQPQHF.

This clonotype was counted many times. The chain carries TRBV3-1 and TRBJ2-5, with a possible D match to TRBD1 (6 bases). CDR1 and CDR2 from the germline V gene are LGHDT and YNNKEL (reference sequence). Trimming removed 4 bases from V and 3 bases from J, with 12 bases in between. This CDR3 is 14 amino acids long. Written as DNA, the CDR3 is TGTGCCAGCAGCCTCCGGACAGATAAAGAGACCCAGTACTTC. It is translated as CASSLRTDKETQYF.

This clonotype appeared many times. The rearrangement links TRBV10-3 to TRBJ1-1; D remains ambiguous. Germline V gene data show CDR1 as ENHRY and CDR2 as SYGVKD. This CDR3 contains 14 residues. Deletions cut 3 bases from V and 7 bases from J, with 15 bases between. CDR3 region: CAISDAGRTGEAFF. In nucleotides, the CDR3 is TGTGCCATCAGTGATGCCGGACGGACCGGTGAAGCTTTCTTT.

The V and J genes are TRBV2 and TRBJ1-1; D might be TRBD1 (5 bases). The CDR3 contains 17 residues. Germline V gene data show CDR1 as SNHLY and CDR2 as FYNNEI. The V gene lost 2 bases and the J gene lost 2 bases, with 18 bases spanning the gap. CDR3 in DNA: TGTGCCAGCAGTGAAAAGGGCCCGAGTCAGGGTAACACTGAAGCTTTCTTT. It translates to CASSEKGPSQGNTEAFF.